The source of this T cell receptor (beta chain) is a study of Graves' ophthalmopathy and Graves' hyperthyroidism. Amplification of TCR beta CDR3 regions used RNA transcripts. The workflow started with a first-round RT-PCR run with HTBI primers and then moved on to a second-round multiplex PCR. TCRdb reprocessed the multiplex PCR reads via MiXCR and lists one record per CDR3 protein. The sample has about 740,000 distinct CDR3 sequences, 40% seen once; the top ten hold 40% to 55%. Study-wide findings and caveats: Blood shared most expanded thyroid clonotypes above 0.001 frequency.

Other autoimmune diseases, uncontrolled infections, pregnancy or lactation excluded patients from enrollment. This clonotype appeared many times. Its antigen is undetermined. CDR1 SGHVT and CDR2 SQSDAQ come from the germline V gene. The CDR3 extends over 15 amino acids. Trimming stripped 7 bases from V and 2 bases from J, with 18 bases between. V gene TRBV7-4 combines with J gene TRBJ2-7; D may correspond to TRBD1 or TRBD2 (5 bases each). The sequence derives from an adult man with Graves' ophthalmopathy. Sequenced: peripheral blood. The CDR3 loop reads CASNHSPGRTYEQYF. DNA for the CDR3: TGTGCCAGCAACCATAGTCCAGGGAGAACCTACGAGCAGTACTTC. The full variable domain, in which reference TRBV7-4 and TRBJ2-7 provide the parts outside the CDR3, is GAGVSQSPRYKVAKRGRDVALRCDSISGHVTLYWYRQTLGQGSEVLTYSQSDAQRDKSGRPSGRFSAERPERSVSTLKIQRTEQGDSAVYLCASNHSPGRTYEQYFGPGTRLTVT.